This T cell receptor beta chain was recovered during a study of beta chain features in type 1 diabetes. Study outcomes and limitations: Type 1 diabetes patients had fewer VDJ junction insertions and more deletions. A closer apparent resemblance between naive, central memory and Treg TCRB repertoires was seen in patients than in healthy donors. People with Type 1 diabetes carried modestly yet significantly shorter TCRB CDR3s in all four CD4+ subsets.

The sequenced template was cDNA made from the entire isolated RNA. Sequenced by immunoSEQ multiplex PCR; TCRdb stores in-frame clones only, minus some. The table has 500,000 to 850,000 clones, more than 13% seen once; the top ten hold just under 0.04%. This clone was observed a few times. Its antigen is unknown. The V gene's germline CDR1 is SGDLS and CDR2 YYNGEE. The V segment lost 3 bases and the J segment 6 bases; nucleotides outside the gene matches: 12. The CDR3 is 15 residues long. The gene calls are TRBV9 and TRBJ2-7, with TRBD2 identical over 7 bases. The TCR sequence derives from a man younger than 35 with type 1 diabetes. Input material: naive CD4+ T cells from blood. DNA of the CDR3: TGTGCCAGCAGCGCCTTGGGAGGGACGCCCTCCGAGCAGTACTTC. Its protein product is CASSALGGTPSEQYF.